These 24 T cell receptor beta chains were sequenced from one sample in a study of T cells in Graves' hyperthyroidism and ophthalmopathy. Regions amplified from RNA transcripts were the TCR beta CDR3 regions. TCR CDR3 underwent first-round RT-PCR with the HTBI primer set. TCRdb re-analysed the multiplex PCR reads in MiXCR, keeping a single row per CDR3 protein. The table lists roughly 500,000 distinct CDR3 sequences, around 46% of them singletons. The specimen was peripheral blood or thyroid tissue (not recorded which). All receptors derive from an adult woman with Graves' disease, either hyperthyroidism or ophthalmopathy (not recorded which).

This clonotype came up many times. The chain couples TRBV7-9 to TRBJ1-5, with D unresolved. Trimming left V 2 bases short and J 5 bases short, with 7 bases between. This CDR3 has 13 residues. Germline assignment: CDR1 SEHNR and CDR2 FQNEAQ (reference sequence). CDR3 amino acids: CASSLSEDQPQHF. The CDR3, as DNA: TGTGCCAGCAGCTTATCGGAAGATCAGCCCCAGCATTTT.

This clonotype came up a few times. The chain is built from TRBV29-1 and TRBJ1-1; the match to TRBD1 covers 9 bases. Germline V CDR1 and CDR2: SQVTM, ANQGSEA. The CDR3 consists of 17 residues. Unmatched junction bases numbered 16, after V lost 8 bases and J lost 0 bases. The CDR3 loop reads CSSSGTGRLQLNTEAFF. The CDR3 region has the DNA TGCAGCTCCTCCGGGACAGGGAGACTACAATTGAACACTGAAGCTTTCTTT.

As to this clonotype: This may come from a read error, since a much larger clone is one base off. Given the absence of the conserved phenylalanine or tryptophan at the CDR3 end, a read error is likely. The chain uses TRBV15 and TRBJ1-1; D not resolved. This CDR3 contains 17 residues. Trimming removed 0 bases from V and 4 bases from J, with 18 bases in between. Looked up from germline, CDR1 is LNHNV and CDR2 is YYDKDF (reference sequence). CDR3 residues: CATSRDGAGAWATEAFL. The CDR3 bases are TGTGCCACCAGCAGAGATGGCGCGGGAGCATGGGCCACTGAAGCTTTCCTT.

This clonotype has ten or more counts. The chain carries TRBV5-1 and TRBJ2-2; the match to TRBD1 covers 7 bases. The trim removed 3 bases at V and 2 bases at J, leaving 4 bases unmatched. Germline values: CDR1 SGHRS, CDR2 YFSETQ. The CDR3 length is 15 residues. The CDR3 protein is CASSSRQGNTGELFF. The DNA for the CDR3 is TGCGCCAGCAGCTCGCGACAGGGAAACACCGGGGAGCTGTTTTTT.

As to this clonotype: Possible read error: a much larger clone is one base away. This chain uses TRBV6-9 with TRBJ2-7, with a weak D call TRBD2 (5 bases). The CDR3 covers 15 residues. Germline-derived CDR1 and CDR2 are MNHGY and SVAAGI. V lost 8 bases and J 4 bases, leaving 21 bases between the germline ends. The CDR3 loop reads CASSPRAGGPYEQYF. DNA of the CDR3: TGTGCCAGCTCACCACGGGCTGGCGGGCCTTACGAGCAGTACTTC.

Remarks on this clonotype: The junction shows a germline mismatch at one end, possibly a read error. The genes are TRBV10-3 and TRBJ2-7, with 12 bases identical to TRBD2. The CDR3 runs 15 residues. Germline CDR1 reads ENHRY; CDR2 reads SYGVKD. Here the CDR3 reads CAISTESDALAGGHF. Written as DNA, the CDR3 is TGTGCCATCAGTACAGAGTCTGATGCACTAGCGGGAGGACACTTC.

The DNA of the CDR3 is TGTGCCAGCAGCTCCATAGAGGGGTTAGGTGGCGGAACTGGGGAAACTGAAGCTTTCTTT. This sequence encodes CASSSIEGLGGGTGETEAFF. The chain recombines TRBV7-8 with TRBJ1-1; weak D call: TRBD1 (5 bases). Germline CDR1 and CDR2: SGHVS and FQNEAQ. This CDR3 comprises 20 residues. V dropped 4 bases and J dropped 5 bases, with 32 bases sitting between them.

The chain carries TRBV20-1 and TRBJ2-7; 11 bases fit TRBD2. Germline V gives CDR1 DFQATT, CDR2 SNEGSKA (reference sequence). The CDR3 length is 14 residues. V was clipped by 3 bases and J by 3 bases; unmatched bases: 4. CDR3: CSARGGLAVYEQYF. CDR3 DNA: TGCAGTGCTAGGGGGGGACTAGCGGTCTACGAGCAGTACTTC.

CDR3 in DNA: TGTGCCAGCAGCGTGGGAGGGGGAAGGGACGAGCAGTACTTC. It is translated as CASSVGGGRDEQYF. The rearrangement links TRBV2 to TRBJ2-7; tentatively, D is TRBD2 (7 bases). The germline V gene has CDR1 SNHLY and CDR2 FYNNEI. Trimming took off 6 bases at V and 5 bases at J, with 17 bases between the two ends. The CDR3 has 14 amino acids.

In its sample, this clonotype was seen many times. V and J are TRBV19 and TRBJ1-5; D uncertain. V lost 5 bases to trimming and J lost 1 base, with 9 bases between them. Germline assignment: CDR1 LNHDA and CDR2 SQIVND (reference sequence). The CDR3 covers 14 residues. CDR3 in amino acids: CASSSWSSNQPQHF. CDR3 DNA: TGTGCCAGTAGTTCTTGGTCCAGCAATCAGCCCCAGCATTTT.

For this clonotype: Given the absence of the conserved phenylalanine or tryptophan at the CDR3 end, a read error is likely. It is unclear where the CDR3 begins or ends on the DNA, so no DNA is shown, and the CDR3 is as TCRdb lists it. The rearrangement uses TRBV7-2 and TRBJ1-4; TRBD1 is taken as the D call from the table, unchecked against the DNA. The CDR3 contains 8 residues when both ends are counted. CDR1 and CDR2 from the germline V gene are SGHTA and FQGNSA. CDR3 amino acids: CASSSQTG.

This clonotype was counted between two and nine times. The V call is TRBV28, the J call TRBJ2-7; TRBD2 matches 7 bases. This CDR3 contains 12 residues. Germline V gives CDR1 MDHEN, CDR2 SYDVKM. V lost 8 bases, J lost 5 bases, and 6 bases stayed unmatched. CDR3: CASGGRVDEQYF. CDR3 DNA: TGTGCCAGCGGCGGGAGAGTCGACGAGCAGTACTTC.

This clonotype was observed a few times. The chain combines TRBV29-1 with TRBJ1-1; D ambiguous. CDR1 SQVTM and CDR2 ANQGSEA come from the germline V gene. V gave up 5 bases and J gave up 5 bases, with 6 bases separating them. The CDR3 runs to 10 residues. CDR3 sequence: CSVSWTEAFF. CDR3 DNA sequence: TGCAGCGTTTCTTGGACTGAAGCTTTCTTT.

This clonotype was picked up a small number of times. This rearrangement joins TRBV7-3 to TRBJ2-6; no definite D call. This CDR3 is built from 12 residues. The germline V and J ends were trimmed by 2 bases and 16 bases, with 12 bases remaining between them. Germline V gives CDR1 SGHTA, CDR2 FQGTGA. This CDR3 reads CASSLGRPELTF. The CDR3 DNA reads TGTGCCAGCAGCTTAGGCCGGCCAGAACTGACTTTC.

The table lists this clonotype with many counts. The rearrangement links TRBV7-9 to TRBJ1-1; 7 positions agree with TRBD1. The V gene's germline CDR1 is SEHNR and CDR2 FQNEAQ (reference sequence). CDR3 length: 16 amino acids. J gave up 0 bases and V 5 bases, and 9 bases lay outside the gene matches. Here the CDR3 DNA reads TGTGCCAGCAGCCCCCAGACAGGGAGGCTGAACACTGAAGCTTTCTTT. Encoded protein: CASSPQTGRLNTEAFF.

This clonotype was observed at least ten times. The rearrangement joins TRBV4-2 to TRBJ1-6; 7 bases line up with TRBD1. The CDR3 spans 15 residues. The V gene end was trimmed by 6 bases and the J gene end by 9 bases; junction bases not matched to a gene: 11. CDR1 and CDR2 from the germline V gene are LGHNA and YNFKEQ. DNA for the CDR3: TGTGCCAGCAGTCTAGGTGGGACAGAAGGTTCACCCCTCCACTTT. This translates into CASSLGGTEGSPLHF.

This clonotype was recorded at least ten times. The chain carries TRBV28 and TRBJ1-2, with 7 nucleotides matching TRBD1. Losses at the gene ends were 4 bases for V and 9 bases for J; bases not matched to a gene: 8. This CDR3 is built from 13 residues. In germline, CDR1 is MDHEN, CDR2 SYDVKM. CDR3 loop: CASSSGTVVRYTF. The CDR3 nucleotides are TGTGCCAGCAGTTCCGGGACAGTGGTTCGCTACACCTTC.

The CDR3 region has the DNA TGTGCCAGCAGCTATGCTATCGGGGAGCTGTTTTTT. It codes for CASSYAIGELFF. The chain has TRBV7-9 and TRBJ2-2; no firm D call. CDR3 length equals 12 residues. In germline, CDR1 is SEHNR, CDR2 FQNEAQ (reference sequence). V lost 4 bases to trimming and J lost 7 bases, with 7 bases between them.

This clonotype was detected many times. The V call is TRBV9, the J call TRBJ2-7; TRBD2 agrees at 9 bases. The CDR3 contains 15 residues. Losses at the gene ends were 0 bases for V and 3 bases for J; bases not matched to a gene: 4. Germline V gene sequence: CDR1 SGDLS, CDR2 YYNGEE. CDR3 DNA: TGTGCCAGCAGCGTAGCTTCAGCGGGAGGCTACGAGCAGTACTTC. It yields the protein CASSVASAGGYEQYF. The full variable domain, with the rest looked up from reference TRBV9 and TRBJ2-7, is DSGVTQTPKHLITATGQRVTLRCSPRSGDLSVYWYQQSLDQGLQFLIQYYNGEERAKGNILERFSAQQFPDLHSELNLSSLELGDSALYFCASSVASAGGYEQYFGPGTRLTVT.

This clonotype was found many times. The chain couples TRBV10-2 to TRBJ2-7, with 8 bases matching TRBD2. V gave up 4 bases and J gave up 6 bases; unmatched junction bases: 8. The CDR3 spans 14 residues. Germline lookup yields CDR1 WSHSY and CDR2 SAAADI. Written as DNA, the CDR3 is TGCGCCAGCAGTGCGGGAGGGCCTCTTGGCGAGCAGTACTTC. It yields the protein CASSAGGPLGEQYF.

The rearrangement links TRBV15 to TRBJ1-5; D not resolved. Germline V gene data show CDR1 as LNHNV and CDR2 as YYDKDF (reference sequence). V was pared by 10 bases and J by 5 bases, with 15 bases between. This CDR3 region has 13 residues. Here the CDR3 reads CASSFGDDQPQHF. The CDR3 coding sequence is TGTGCCAGCAGTTTCGGGGATGATCAGCCCCAGCATTTT.

This chain connects TRBV10-3 to TRBJ2-5, with 7 bases that match TRBD2. J lost 4 bases, V lost 11 bases, and 10 bases had no gene match. The CDR3 loop spans 13 amino acids. Germline V gene data show CDR1 as ENHRY and CDR2 as SYGVKD. CDR3 loop: CASTAGAGETQYF. DNA for the CDR3: TGTGCCTCTACGGCGGGAGCGGGAGAGACCCAGTACTTC.

At least ten counts were recorded for this clonotype. A single base separates this from a much larger clone, so it may be a read error. This sequence joins TRBV7-9 and TRBJ1-1; D remains unclear. With 1 base removed from V and 4 bases from J, the gap between germline ends came to 4 bases. The CDR3 spans 12 residues. Per germline, CDR1 SEHNR and CDR2 FQNEAQ (reference sequence). CDR3 nucleotides: TGTGCCAGCAGCTTAGGGATCACTGAAGCTTTCTTT. Its protein is CASSLGITEAFF.

The V and J genes are TRBV7-9 and TRBJ2-2; TRBD1 aligns across 7 bases. J was trimmed by 3 bases and V by 4 bases; bases with no gene match: 8. The V gene's germline CDR1 is SEHNR and CDR2 FQNEAQ (reference sequence). This CDR3 spans 16 amino acids. The chain's CDR3 is CASSSDRDWYTGELFF. As DNA, the CDR3 is TGTGCCAGCAGCTCAGACAGGGATTGGTACACCGGGGAGCTGTTTTTT.